This is a list of T cell receptor beta chains from one sample in a study of cytomegalovirus exposure and HLA in healthy donors. Using immunoSEQ multiplex PCR, the repertoire was profiled, and TCRdb retains in-frame clones only, with some absent. Of approximately 170,000 clones listed, 75% to 90% were seen once; the top ten hold about 17%. The material sequenced was PBMCs. All receptors come from a young man in good health and CMV-seropositive. CDR3s include the opening cysteine and the closing phenylalanine or tryptophan. The D gene is left open where the match is weak. Expanded clones are given a class, and other clones once, few, many or no size at all.

CDR3 protein	CDR3 DNA	D gene	V gene	J gene	clone size
CASSYLAGSEDTQYF	TGTGCCAGCAGTTATCTGGCGGGATCGGAAGATACGCAGTATTTT	.	TRBV27	TRBJ2-3	.
CAWSPGLQETQYF	TGTGCCTGGAGTCCAGGGCTCCAAGAGACCCAGTACTTC	.	TRBV30	TRBJ2-5	.
CASSYSGTGRDTQYF	TGTGCCAGCAGTTACAGCGGGACTGGTAGGGATACGCAGTATTTT	TRBD2	TRBV6-5	TRBJ2-3	.
CASSEARGRESYEQYF	TGTGCCAGCAGTGAAGCCCGGGGGAGGGAATCCTACGAGCAGTACTTC	TRBD2	TRBV2	TRBJ2-7	.
CASLGQGRANTEAFF	TGTGCCAGCCTCGGACAGGGACGGGCGAACACTGAAGCTTTCTTT	TRBD1	TRBV7-9	TRBJ1-1	.
CASSPPSASTDTQYF	TGTGCCAGCTCACCACCTAGCGCCAGCACAGATACGCAGTATTTT	.	TRBV18	TRBJ2-3	.
CASSPGQGYEQYF	TGTGCCAGCAGCCCAGGACAGGGCTACGAGCAGTACTTC	TRBD1	TRBV11-2	TRBJ2-7	few
CASSSSRTSGRINEQFF	TGTGCCAGCAGCTCATCACGGACTAGCGGGAGAATAAATGAGCAGTTCTTC	TRBD2	TRBV7-2	TRBJ2-1	.
CASSFHRGLYEQYF	TGTGCCAGCAGTTTCCACAGGGGGCTCTACGAGCAGTACTTC	TRBD1	TRBV28	TRBJ2-7	.
CASSLAGGEQYF	TGTGCCAGCAGTTTAGCGGGGGGTGAGCAGTACTTC	TRBD2	TRBV27	TRBJ2-7	few
CASSIRPSGGSYEQYF	TGTGCCAGCAGTATCCGGCCTAGCGGGGGATCCTACGAGCAGTACTTC	TRBD2	TRBV5-6	TRBJ2-7	.
CASSSTSSGSILIYEQYF	TGTGCCAGCAGCTCTACCTCTAGCGGGAGCATACTTATCTACGAGCAGTACTTC	TRBD2	TRBV7-8	TRBJ2-7	.
CASSLPGLGGRSDTQYF	TGTGCCAGCAGCTTACCTGGTTTGGGGGGGCGATCAGATACGCAGTATTTT	.	TRBV7-6	TRBJ2-3	.
CSVALAGDEQYF	TGCAGCGTTGCACTAGCGGGAGACGAGCAGTACTTC	TRBD2	TRBV29-1	TRBJ2-7	.
CAWDRVNRQGSYEQYF	TGTGCCTGGGACCGAGTAAACCGACAGGGATCGTACGAGCAGTACTTC	TRBD1	TRBV30	TRBJ2-7	.
CASGTGLGSNQPQHF	TGTGCCAGCGGGACAGGGTTGGGGAGCAATCAGCCCCAGCATTTT	TRBD1	TRBV28	TRBJ1-5	.
CASSPTGAGRGYTF	TGTGCCAGCAGTCCCACAGGGGCGGGTAGAGGCTACACCTTC	TRBD1	TRBV28	TRBJ1-2	.
CASRPRGMNTEAFF	TGTGCCAGCAGGCCCAGGGGGATGAACACTGAAGCTTTCTTT	TRBD1	TRBV6-5	TRBJ1-1	.
CASSFGQGLSDTQYF	TGTGCCAGCAGCTTTGGTCAGGGTTTATCAGATACGCAGTATTTT	.	TRBV7-3	TRBJ2-3	.
CASSLDRTFEQYF	TGTGCCAGCAGCCTCGACAGGACCTTCGAGCAGTACTTC	.	TRBV5-4	TRBJ2-7	.
CASSLGGGIYEQYF	TGTGCCAGCAGTTTAGGCGGGGGGATTTACGAGCAGTACTTC	TRBD2	TRBV27	TRBJ2-7	.
CASSVQGAPGQPQHF	TGTGCCAGCAGCGTGCAGGGGGCGCCGGGTCAGCCCCAGCATTTT	TRBD1	TRBV6-1	TRBJ1-5	.
CASSYSRLSYNEQFF	TGTGCCAGCAGTTACTCGCGCCTCTCCTACAATGAGCAGTTCTTC	.	TRBV6-6	TRBJ2-1	.
CASSLGGGEQFF	TGTGCCAGCAGCTTGGGGGGAGGGGAGCAGTTCTTC	TRBD2	TRBV11-1	TRBJ2-1	.
CASSGGTGGPKTVHF	TGTGCCAGCAGTGGGGGGACAGGGGGCCCCAAAACGGTCCACTTT	TRBD1	TRBV6-1	TRBJ1-6	many
CASSGQLNTGELFF	TGTGCCAGCAGCGGACAGCTAAACACCGGGGAGCTGTTTTTT	.	TRBV6-1	TRBJ2-2	.
CASGEGASGANVLTF	TGTGCCAGCGGAGAAGGGGCCTCTGGGGCCAACGTCCTGACTTTC	.	TRBV28	TRBJ2-6	.
CASTPTGTFVTQYF	TGTGCCAGCACCCCAACCGGTACCTTCGTGACCCAGTACTTC	.	TRBV28	TRBJ2-5	.
CASKTGGRNTGELFF	TGTGCCAGCAAAACTGGCGGGAGGAACACCGGGGAGCTGTTTTTT	TRBD2	TRBV13	TRBJ2-2	.
CASSLEDGYTF	TGTGCCAGCAGTCTCGAGGATGGCTACACCTTC	.	TRBV6-6	TRBJ1-2	once
CASRPGLAGGYNEQFF	TGTGCCAGTAGACCGGGACTAGCGGGAGGGTACAATGAGCAGTTCTTC	TRBD2	TRBV19	TRBJ2-1	.
CASSDRGLSYEQYF	TGTGCCAGCTCCGACCGGGGACTCTCCTACGAGCAGTACTTC	.	TRBV18	TRBJ2-7	.
CASRNNRAGGYTF	TGTGCCAGCAGGAATAACAGGGCGGGTGGCTACACCTTC	.	TRBV6-5	TRBJ1-2	once
CASSEGGGGAGREAFF	TGTGCCAGCAGTGAAGGGGGCGGGGGGGCAGGAAGGGAAGCTTTCTTT	.	TRBV2	TRBJ1-1	.
CASSITLAGELFF	TGTGCCAGTAGTATCACACTAGCCGGGGAGCTGTTTTTT	.	TRBV19	TRBJ2-2	.
CASSLGGGGSTDTQYF	TGTGCCAGCAGCTTAGGGGGAGGAGGAAGCACAGATACGCAGTATTTT	.	TRBV7-2	TRBJ2-3	.
CASSPGGVQNTGELFF	TGTGCCAGCAGTCCGGGAGGGGTCCAGAACACCGGGGAGCTGTTTTTT	TRBD2	TRBV6-6	TRBJ2-2	.
CASSRQGLERNTIYF	TGTGCCAGCAGCCGACAGGGGCTAGAAAGAAACACCATATATTTT	TRBD1	TRBV2	TRBJ1-3	.
CASSSQGNQPQHF	TGTGCCAGTAGTAGCCAGGGCAATCAGCCCCAGCATTTT	.	TRBV19	TRBJ1-5	.
CASSSNRYEQYF	TGTGCCAGCAGCTCCAACAGATACGAGCAGTACTTC	.	TRBV7-2	TRBJ2-7	.
CASSVQGAGEKLFF	TGTGCCAGCAGTGTGCAGGGGGCGGGGGAAAAACTGTTTTTT	TRBD1	TRBV6-5	TRBJ1-4	.
CASSTNTGGGNTIYF	TGTGCCAGCAGCACGAATACAGGGGGAGGAAACACCATATATTTT	TRBD1	TRBV9	TRBJ1-3	.
CASSQAVRATGPHEQYF	TGTGCCAGCAGCCAAGCTGTCCGGGCAACAGGTCCCCACGAGCAGTACTTC	.	TRBV4-2	TRBJ2-7	.
CASSPGLADNEQFF	TGTGCCAGCAGCCCGGGGCTAGCGGACAATGAGCAGTTCTTC	TRBD2	TRBV6-5	TRBJ2-1	.
CASSYDTGMATEAFF	TGTGCCAGCAGTTACGACACAGGCATGGCCACTGAAGCTTTCTTT	.	TRBV6-5	TRBJ1-1	.
CASSPRLAGNNEQYF	TGTGCCAGCAGCCCCCGACTAGCAGGGAATAACGAGCAGTACTTC	TRBD2	TRBV11-2	TRBJ2-7	.
CASSYEGQEAFF	TGTGCCAGCAGTTACGAAGGACAGGAAGCTTTCTTT	.	TRBV6-6	TRBJ1-1	.
CASSLGEGSSGGIETQYF	TGTGCCAGCAGCTTAGGGGAAGGGTCTAGCGGGGGAATAGAGACCCAGTACTTC	TRBD2	TRBV7-8	TRBJ2-5	.
CASSENLWGQGYGYTF	TGTGCCAGCAGTGAAAATCTGTGGGGGCAGGGCTATGGCTACACCTTC	.	TRBV6-1	TRBJ1-2	few
CASSFGGINTEAFF	TGTGCCAGCAGTTTTGGAGGAATTAACACTGAAGCTTTCTTT	.	TRBV28	TRBJ1-1	.
CASRGGWDHEQYF	TGTGCCAGCAGGGGGGGTTGGGACCACGAGCAGTACTTC	.	TRBV6-5	TRBJ2-7	.
CASSQRQGASTDTQYF	TGCGCCAGCAGCCAAAGACAGGGGGCTAGCACAGATACGCAGTATTTT	TRBD1	TRBV4-1	TRBJ2-3	.
CASSVQGAPSTDTQYF	TGTGCCAGCAGTGTACAGGGTGCACCTAGCACAGATACGCAGTATTTT	.	TRBV6-4	TRBJ2-3	.
CSVQTSGGGYEQYF	TGCAGCGTCCAGACTAGCGGGGGAGGGTACGAGCAGTACTTC	TRBD2	TRBV29-1	TRBJ2-7	.